This TCR beta chain was recorded in a study of cytomegalovirus exposure and HLA in healthy donors. Findings of the study overall: Productive rates of about 90% or about 30% were seen for most TCR beta V segments in an earlier analysis. Reportedly, TCR beta sequences accurately predicted HLA-A and HLA-B alleles in most subjects. Later on, an analysis showed TCR association rates differing by HLA locus, with DRB1 the most and HLA-C the fewest. Analysis was carried out at a later point, and it linked a missense DCLRE1C variant to TCR beta V- and J-gene trimming.

Amplification used 60 Vbeta primers and 13 Jbeta primers. The table came from immunoSEQ multiplex PCR; TCRdb's copy has only in-frame clones and leaves some out. The sample has tens of thousands of clones, 65% to 75% seen once. For this clone: What it binds is unknown.

The CDR3 covers 15 residues. Trimming removed 0 bases from V and 3 bases from J, with 12 bases in between. Sequencing was carried out using PBMCs. The chain carries TRBV23-1 and TRBJ2-7, with D possibly being TRBD2 (5 bases). TRBV23-1 is annotated as an ORF whose role is uncertain. This TCR was sampled from a man younger than 40 in good health and CMV-seropositive. The CDR3 DNA is TGCGCCAGCAGTCAATCTCTCGGAGGTGTCTACGAGCAGTACTTC. Its translation: CASSQSLGGVYEQYF.